This T cell receptor beta chain comes out of a study of shared clonotypes between healthy human individuals. For the study at large: Donors had three CD4 naive, three CD4 memory, two CD8 naive and one CD8 memory plate apiece.

The CDR3 has 15 residues. Trimming took off 3 bases at V and 5 bases at J, with 14 bases between the two ends. From germline, CDR1 is MDHEN and CDR2 SYDVKM. All donors were Caucasian adults living in Nashville, Tennessee. The authors loaded approximately 220 ng DNA, around 30,000 T cell genomes, into sorted-subset replicate PCRs. Assay used: immunoSEQ multiplex PCR; TCRdb lists only in-frame clones, some missing. The sample holds some 1.5 million clones, approximately 96% seen once. The TCR originated in a young man in good health. Sequenced input: naive CD4+ T cells sorted from blood. As to subset: CD45RA+ positively selected. The rearrangement uses TRBV28 and TRBJ1-3, with D possibly being TRBD1 (5 bases). The chain's CDR3 is CASSFFRRGRNTIYF. In DNA form, the CDR3 reads TGTGCCAGCAGTTTTTTCAGACGGGGGAGAAACACCATATATTTT. Filled out from reference TRBV28 and TRBJ1-3, the complete variable domain reads DVKVTQSSRYLVKRTGEKVFLECVQDMDHENMFWYRQDPGLGLRLIYFSYDVKMKEKGDIPEGYSVSREKKERFSLILESASTNQTSMYLCASSFFRRGRNTIYFGEGSWLTVV.